These 15 T cell receptor beta chains were all obtained from the same sample, sequenced in a study of T-cell reconstitution after alpha-beta-depleted transplantation in children. It was with unique molecular identifiers that the TCRbeta library was prepared. MiXCR was run by TCRdb on the PCR reads, yielding one entry per CDR3 protein. The top ten hold approximately 5% of the sample, which has about 830,000 distinct CDR3 sequences, approximately 15% seen once. The specimen was PBMCs, mostly from graft donor cells, collected 360 days after TCRalphabeta/CD19-depleted stem cell transplant. These receptors all come from a male patient under 18 who had a stem cell transplant for acute lymphoblastic leukemia, so the T cells may come from the graft donor.

DNA for the CDR3: TGTGCCAGCAGCCAAGGTTTAGCGGGAGCGAGTGAGCAGTTCTTC. The encoded protein is CASSQGLAGASEQFF. The J gene is TRBJ2-1, the V gene TRBV14; 9 nucleotides match TRBD2. Looked up from germline, CDR1 is SGHDN and CDR2 is FVKESK. The CDR3 loop spans 15 amino acids. V lost 1 base and J lost 9; bases outside the gene matches: 7.

This clonotype was recorded a few times. This chain joins TRBV5-1 and TRBJ1-4; no reliable D call. The CDR3 loop spans 12 amino acids. Trimming took 4 bases from V and 3 from J, leaving 4 bases between them. In germline, CDR1 is SGHRS, CDR2 YFSETQ. In DNA, the CDR3 is TGCGCCAGCAGCGCCGCTAATGAAAAACTGTTTTTT. Its protein is CASSAANEKLFF.

This clonotype was recorded a few times. The CDR3 nucleotides read TGCAGCGTTACGTGGCCGACCGGGGAGCTGTTTTTT. This encodes CSVTWPTGELFF. This chain connects TRBV29-1 to TRBJ2-2; D is unresolved. Germline lookup yields CDR1 SQVTM and CDR2 ANQGSEA. The V gene lost 5 bases and the J gene lost 5 bases, with 9 bases spanning the gap. This CDR3 comprises 12 residues.

The V and J genes are TRBV15 and TRBJ2-7; 8 bases are shared with TRBD1. The V gene's germline CDR1 is LNHNV and CDR2 YYDKDF (reference sequence). The V segment lost 3 bases and the J segment 0 bases; nucleotides outside the gene matches: 4. CDR3 size: 15 residues. The CDR3 loop is CATSRDRVSSYEQYF. The DNA of the CDR3 is TGTGCCACCAGCAGGGACAGGGTTAGCTCCTACGAGCAGTACTTC. The full variable domain, its missing parts supplied by reference TRBV15 and TRBJ2-7, is DAMVIQNPRYQVTQFGKPVTLSCSQTLNHNVMYWYQQKSSQAPKLLFHYYDKDFNNEADTPDNFQSRRPNTSFCFLDIRSPGLGDTAMYLCATSRDRVSSYEQYFGPGTRLTVT.

This clonotype was seen a few times. This rearrangement joins TRBV27 to TRBJ2-5, with D possibly TRBD1 on 5 matching bases. Germline assignment: CDR1 MNHEY and CDR2 SMNVEV (reference sequence). The CDR3 loop spans 15 amino acids. Trimming took 0 bases from V and 1 from J, leaving 9 bases between them. Written as DNA, the CDR3 is TGTGCCAGCAGTTTATCCCGGACACCCCAAGAGACCCAGTACTTC. It yields the protein CASSLSRTPQETQYF.

This clonotype was picked up many times. This rearrangement joins TRBV14 to TRBJ2-1, with 7 bases matching TRBD1. The V segment lost 5 bases and the J segment 3 bases; nucleotides outside the gene matches: 7. CDR1 is SGHDN, CDR2 FVKESK, per germline. The CDR3 sequence is 15 residues long. CDR3 loop: CASSYRTGRYNEQFF. CDR3 in DNA: TGTGCCAGCAGCTACCGGACAGGCCGCTACAATGAGCAGTTCTTC.

This clonotype has just a few counts. V usage is TRBV12-3 or TRBV12-4 and J usage is TRBJ2-1; TRBD2 aligns across 8 bases. Losses at the gene ends were 10 bases for V and 3 bases for J; bases not matched to a gene: 11. The CDR3 spans 15 residues. CDR3 sequence reads: CATHPPGLGYNEQFF. Written as DNA, the CDR3 is TGTGCCACCCACCCCCCGGGACTAGGCTACAATGAGCAGTTCTTC.

This clonotype has ten or more counts. In DNA, the CDR3 is TGTGCCAGCAGCTGGGGACTAGCGGGAGGTAGCTCCTACAATGAGCAGTTCTTC. It codes for CASSWGLAGGSSYNEQFF. The chain carries TRBV5-6 and TRBJ2-1; TRBD2 matches 15 bases. The CDR3 spans 18 residues. The trim removed 3 bases at V and 0 bases at J, leaving 4 bases unmatched. Germline V gene data show CDR1 as SGHDT and CDR2 as YYEEEE.

The V call is TRBV24-1, the J call TRBJ2-1; TRBD1 agrees at 8 bases. This CDR3 has 19 residues. From germline, CDR1 is KGHDR and CDR2 SFDVKD. With 5 bases clipped from V and 5 bases from J, the junction kept 19 bases outside the gene matches. CDR3 loop: CATSATRTGRPGLDNEQFF. The CDR3 region has the DNA TGTGCCACCAGTGCGACGCGGACAGGGCGTCCAGGACTCGACAATGAGCAGTTCTTC.

The chain has TRBV7-8 and TRBJ2-7; 8 bases match TRBD1. With V trimmed by 0 bases and J by 4 bases, 8 bases remained unmatched. Per germline, CDR1 SGHVS and CDR2 FQNEAQ. This CDR3 is 16 amino acids long. CDR3 in amino acids: CASSLAHQGAGYEQYF. The CDR3 DNA sequence: TGTGCCAGCAGCTTAGCGCACCAGGGGGCGGGATACGAGCAGTACTTC. The entire variable domain, with the rest obtained from reference TRBV7-8 and TRBJ2-7, is as follows: GAGVSQSPRYKVAKRGQDVALRCDPISGHVSLFWYQQALGQGPEFLTYFQNEAQLDKSGLPSDRFFAERPEGSVSTLKIQRTQQEDSAVYLCASSLAHQGAGYEQYFGPGTRLTVT.

The gene calls are TRBV3-1 and TRBJ2-2, with D maybe TRBD1 (6 bases). Between the trimmed V and J ends, which lost 0 bases and 0 bases, there was a span of 8 bases. CDR3 size: 16 residues. Per the germline V gene, CDR1 is LGHDT and CDR2 is YNNKEL (reference sequence). In DNA form, the CDR3 reads TGTGCCAGCAGCCAAGATCACAGGGCGAACACCGGGGAGCTGTTTTTT. This codes for CASSQDHRANTGELFF.

This chain links TRBV7-8 with TRBJ1-5; possible D gene TRBD1, 6 bases. Trimming took off 5 bases at V and 5 bases at J, with 19 bases between the two ends. The germline gives CDR1 SGHVS, CDR2 FQNEAQ. This CDR3 region has 16 residues. Here the CDR3 DNA reads TGTGCCAGCAGCATCAGTGGCACAGGGTGGCATCAGCCCCAGCATTTT. It yields the protein CASSISGTGWHQPQHF.

This clonotype has more than one count but fewer than ten. The chain joins TRBV5-1 to TRBJ2-5; D is unclear. This CDR3 has 12 residues. The germline V and J ends were trimmed by 4 bases and 1 base, with 5 bases remaining between them. The V gene's germline CDR1 is SGHRS and CDR2 YFSETQ. The CDR3 loop is CASSTTQETQYF. The CDR3 DNA follows: TGCGCCAGCAGCACAACCCAAGAGACCCAGTACTTC.

This clonotype has only a few counts. The chain combines TRBV27 with TRBJ2-1, with 7 bases aligning to TRBD2. Germline CDR1 reads MNHEY; CDR2 reads SMNVEV (reference sequence). The V gene end was trimmed by 3 bases and the J gene end by 0 bases; junction bases not matched to a gene: 8. The CDR3 is 17 amino acids. The CDR3 sequence is CASSFLIPGGSYNEQFF. The CDR3 region has the DNA TGTGCCAGCAGTTTCCTAATCCCGGGAGGCTCCTACAATGAGCAGTTCTTC.

Only a few counts were recorded for this clonotype. The chain employs TRBV12-3 or TRBV12-4 and TRBJ2-1; tentatively, D is TRBD1 or TRBD2 (5 bases each). The germline V and J ends were trimmed by 6 bases and 3 bases, with 12 bases remaining between them. The CDR3 spans 14 residues. The CDR3 sequence is CASRATGLYNEQFF. DNA for the CDR3: TGTGCCAGCAGGGCAACGGGGCTCTACAATGAGCAGTTCTTC.